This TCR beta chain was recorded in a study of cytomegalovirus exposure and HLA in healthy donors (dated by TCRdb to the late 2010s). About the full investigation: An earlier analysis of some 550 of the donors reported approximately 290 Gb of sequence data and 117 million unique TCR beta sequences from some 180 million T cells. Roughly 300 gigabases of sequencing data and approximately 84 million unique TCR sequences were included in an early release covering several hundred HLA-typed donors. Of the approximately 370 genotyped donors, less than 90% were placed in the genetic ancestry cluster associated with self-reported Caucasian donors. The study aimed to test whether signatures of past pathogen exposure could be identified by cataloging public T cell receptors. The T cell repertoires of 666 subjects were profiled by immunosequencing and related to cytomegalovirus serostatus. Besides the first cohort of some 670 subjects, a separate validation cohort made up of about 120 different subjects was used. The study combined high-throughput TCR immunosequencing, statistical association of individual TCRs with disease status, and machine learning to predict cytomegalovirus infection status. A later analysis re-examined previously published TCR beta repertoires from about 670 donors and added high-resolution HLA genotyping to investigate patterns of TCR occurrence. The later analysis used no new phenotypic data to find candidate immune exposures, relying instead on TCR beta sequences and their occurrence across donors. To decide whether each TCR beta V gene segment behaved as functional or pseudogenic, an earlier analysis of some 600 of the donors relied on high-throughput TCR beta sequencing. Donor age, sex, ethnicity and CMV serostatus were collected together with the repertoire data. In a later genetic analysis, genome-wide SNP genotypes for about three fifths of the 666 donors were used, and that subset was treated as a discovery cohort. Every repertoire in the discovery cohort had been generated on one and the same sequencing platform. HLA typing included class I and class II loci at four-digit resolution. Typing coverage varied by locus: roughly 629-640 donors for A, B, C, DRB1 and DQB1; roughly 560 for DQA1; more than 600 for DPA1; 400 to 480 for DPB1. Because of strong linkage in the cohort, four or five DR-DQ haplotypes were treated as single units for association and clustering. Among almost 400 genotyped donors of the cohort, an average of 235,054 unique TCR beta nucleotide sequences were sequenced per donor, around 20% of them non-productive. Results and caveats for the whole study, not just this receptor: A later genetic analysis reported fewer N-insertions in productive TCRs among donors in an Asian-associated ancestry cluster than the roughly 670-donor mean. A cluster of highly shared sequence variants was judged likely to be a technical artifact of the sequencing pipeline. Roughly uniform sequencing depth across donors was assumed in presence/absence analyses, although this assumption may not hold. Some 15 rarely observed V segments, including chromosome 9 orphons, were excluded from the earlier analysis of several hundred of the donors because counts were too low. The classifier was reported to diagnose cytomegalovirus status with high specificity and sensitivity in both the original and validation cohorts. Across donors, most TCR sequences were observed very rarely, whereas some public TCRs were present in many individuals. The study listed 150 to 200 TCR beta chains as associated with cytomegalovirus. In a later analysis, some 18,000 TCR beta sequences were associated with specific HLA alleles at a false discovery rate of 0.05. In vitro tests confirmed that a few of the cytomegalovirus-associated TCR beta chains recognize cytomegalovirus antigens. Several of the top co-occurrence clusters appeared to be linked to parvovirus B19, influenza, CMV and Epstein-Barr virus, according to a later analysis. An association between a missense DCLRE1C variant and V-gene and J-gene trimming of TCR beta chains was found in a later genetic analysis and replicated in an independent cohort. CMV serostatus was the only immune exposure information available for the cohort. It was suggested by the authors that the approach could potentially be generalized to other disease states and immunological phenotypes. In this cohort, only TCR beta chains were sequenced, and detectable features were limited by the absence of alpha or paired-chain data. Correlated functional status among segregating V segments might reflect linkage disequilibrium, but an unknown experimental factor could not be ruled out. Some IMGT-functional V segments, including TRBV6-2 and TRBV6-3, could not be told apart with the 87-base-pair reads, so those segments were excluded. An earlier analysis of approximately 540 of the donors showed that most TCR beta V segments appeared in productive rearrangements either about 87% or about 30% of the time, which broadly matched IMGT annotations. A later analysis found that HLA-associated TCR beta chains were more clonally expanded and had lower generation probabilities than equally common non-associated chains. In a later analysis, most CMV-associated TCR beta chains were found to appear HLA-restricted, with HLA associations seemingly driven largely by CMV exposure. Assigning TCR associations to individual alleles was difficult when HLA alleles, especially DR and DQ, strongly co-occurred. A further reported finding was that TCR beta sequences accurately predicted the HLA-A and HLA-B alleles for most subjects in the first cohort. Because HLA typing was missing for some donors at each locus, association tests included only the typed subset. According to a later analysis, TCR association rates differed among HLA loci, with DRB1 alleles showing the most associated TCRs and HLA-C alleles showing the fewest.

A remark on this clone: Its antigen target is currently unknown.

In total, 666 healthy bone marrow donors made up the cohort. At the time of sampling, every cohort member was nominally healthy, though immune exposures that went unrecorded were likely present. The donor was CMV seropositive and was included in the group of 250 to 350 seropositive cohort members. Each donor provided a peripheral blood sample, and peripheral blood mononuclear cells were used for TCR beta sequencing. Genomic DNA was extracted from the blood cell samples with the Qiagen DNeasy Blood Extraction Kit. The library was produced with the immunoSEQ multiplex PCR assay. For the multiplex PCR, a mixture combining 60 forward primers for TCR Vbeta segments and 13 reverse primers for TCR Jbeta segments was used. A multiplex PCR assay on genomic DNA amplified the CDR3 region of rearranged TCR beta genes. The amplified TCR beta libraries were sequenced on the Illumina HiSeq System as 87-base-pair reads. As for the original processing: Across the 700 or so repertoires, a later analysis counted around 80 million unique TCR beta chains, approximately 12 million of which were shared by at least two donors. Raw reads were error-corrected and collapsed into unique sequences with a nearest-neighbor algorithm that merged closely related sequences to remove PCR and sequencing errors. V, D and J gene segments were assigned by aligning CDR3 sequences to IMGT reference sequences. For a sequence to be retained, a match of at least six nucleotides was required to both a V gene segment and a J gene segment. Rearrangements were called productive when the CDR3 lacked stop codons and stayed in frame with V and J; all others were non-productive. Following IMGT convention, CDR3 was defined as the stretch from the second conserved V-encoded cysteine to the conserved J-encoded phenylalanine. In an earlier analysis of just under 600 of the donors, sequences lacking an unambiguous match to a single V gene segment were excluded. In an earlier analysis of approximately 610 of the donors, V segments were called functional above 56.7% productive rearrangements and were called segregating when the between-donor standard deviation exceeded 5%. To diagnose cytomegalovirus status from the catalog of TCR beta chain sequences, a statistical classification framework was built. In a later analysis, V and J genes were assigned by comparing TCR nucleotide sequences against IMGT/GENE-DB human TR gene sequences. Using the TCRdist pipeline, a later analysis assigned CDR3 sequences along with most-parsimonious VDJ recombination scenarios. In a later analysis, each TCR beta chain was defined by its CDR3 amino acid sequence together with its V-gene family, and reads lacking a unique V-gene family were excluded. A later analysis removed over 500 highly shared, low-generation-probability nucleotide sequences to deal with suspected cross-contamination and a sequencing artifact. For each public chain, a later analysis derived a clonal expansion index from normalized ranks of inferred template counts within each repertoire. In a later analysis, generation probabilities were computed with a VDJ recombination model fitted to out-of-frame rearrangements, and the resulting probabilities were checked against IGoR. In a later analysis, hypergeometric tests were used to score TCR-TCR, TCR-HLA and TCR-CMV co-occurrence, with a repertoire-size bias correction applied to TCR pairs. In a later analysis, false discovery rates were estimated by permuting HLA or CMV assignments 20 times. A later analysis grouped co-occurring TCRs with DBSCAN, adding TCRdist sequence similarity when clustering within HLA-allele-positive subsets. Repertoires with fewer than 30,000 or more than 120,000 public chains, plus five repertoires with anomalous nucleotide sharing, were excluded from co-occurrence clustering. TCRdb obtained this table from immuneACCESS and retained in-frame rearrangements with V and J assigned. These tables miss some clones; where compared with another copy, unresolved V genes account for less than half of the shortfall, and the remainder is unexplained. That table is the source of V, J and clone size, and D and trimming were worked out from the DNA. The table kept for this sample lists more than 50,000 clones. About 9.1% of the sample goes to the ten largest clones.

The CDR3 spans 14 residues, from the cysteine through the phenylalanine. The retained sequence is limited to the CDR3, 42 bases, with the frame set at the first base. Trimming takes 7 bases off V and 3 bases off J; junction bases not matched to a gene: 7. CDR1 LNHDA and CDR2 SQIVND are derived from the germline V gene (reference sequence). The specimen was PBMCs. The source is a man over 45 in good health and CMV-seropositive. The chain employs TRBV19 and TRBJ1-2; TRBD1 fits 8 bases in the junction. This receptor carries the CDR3 CASTAQGGDYGYTF. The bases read TGTGCCAGTACCGCACAGGGGGGGGACTATGGCTACACCTTC.